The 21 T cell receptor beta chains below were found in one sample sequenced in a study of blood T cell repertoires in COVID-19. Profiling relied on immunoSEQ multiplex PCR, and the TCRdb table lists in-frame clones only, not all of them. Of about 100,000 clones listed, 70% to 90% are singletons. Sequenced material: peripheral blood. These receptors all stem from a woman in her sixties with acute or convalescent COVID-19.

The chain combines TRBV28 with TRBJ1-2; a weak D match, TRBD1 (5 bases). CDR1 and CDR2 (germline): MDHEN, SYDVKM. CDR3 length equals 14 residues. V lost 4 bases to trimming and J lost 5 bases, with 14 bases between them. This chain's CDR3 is CASSSLTGSYGYTF. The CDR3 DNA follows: TGTGCCAGCAGTTCGCTTACAGGCTCGTATGGCTACACCTTC.

The CDR3 nucleotides are TGTGCCAGCAGCTCGAGACTAGCGGGAGCGGCAGATACGCAGTATTTT. Its translation is CASSSRLAGAADTQYF. J is TRBJ2-3 and V is TRBV5-4; 12 bases are a match to TRBD2. Per the germline V gene, CDR1 is SGHNT and CDR2 is YYREEE (reference sequence). The V segment lost 3 bases and the J segment 4 bases; nucleotides outside the gene matches: 6. This CDR3 has 16 amino acids.

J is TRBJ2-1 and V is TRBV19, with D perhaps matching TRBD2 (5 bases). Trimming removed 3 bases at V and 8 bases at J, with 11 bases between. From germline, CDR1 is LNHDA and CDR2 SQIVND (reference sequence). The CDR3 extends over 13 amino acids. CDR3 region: CASSMAHGDEQFF. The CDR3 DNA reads TGTGCCAGTAGTATGGCCCACGGGGATGAGCAGTTCTTC.

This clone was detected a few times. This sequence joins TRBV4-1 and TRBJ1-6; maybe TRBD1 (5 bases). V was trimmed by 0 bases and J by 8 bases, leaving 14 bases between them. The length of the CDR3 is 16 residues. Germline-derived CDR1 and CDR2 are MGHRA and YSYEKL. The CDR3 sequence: CASSQDARDSDSPLHF. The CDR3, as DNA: TGCGCCAGCAGCCAAGACGCGAGAGACAGCGATTCACCCCTCCACTTT.

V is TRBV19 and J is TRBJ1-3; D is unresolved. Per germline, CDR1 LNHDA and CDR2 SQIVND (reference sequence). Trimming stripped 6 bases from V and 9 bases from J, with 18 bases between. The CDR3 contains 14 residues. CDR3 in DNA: TGTGCCAGTAGCCCCTTAAGGCTTCGAGGCACCATATATTTT. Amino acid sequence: CASSPLRLRGTIYF.

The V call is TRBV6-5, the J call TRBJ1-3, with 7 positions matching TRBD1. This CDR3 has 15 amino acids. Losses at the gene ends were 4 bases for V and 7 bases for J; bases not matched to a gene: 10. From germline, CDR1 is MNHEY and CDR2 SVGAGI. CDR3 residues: CASSSGTALWNTIYF. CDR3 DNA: TGTGCCAGCAGTTCCGGGACAGCGCTGTGGAACACCATATATTTT.

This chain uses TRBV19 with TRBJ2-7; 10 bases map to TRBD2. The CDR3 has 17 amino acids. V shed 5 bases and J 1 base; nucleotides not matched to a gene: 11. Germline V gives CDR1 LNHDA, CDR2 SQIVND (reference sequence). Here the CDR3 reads CASSRTSGSRGSYEQYF. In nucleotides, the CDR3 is TGTGCCAGTAGTCGGACTAGCGGAAGTAGAGGGTCCTACGAGCAGTACTTC.

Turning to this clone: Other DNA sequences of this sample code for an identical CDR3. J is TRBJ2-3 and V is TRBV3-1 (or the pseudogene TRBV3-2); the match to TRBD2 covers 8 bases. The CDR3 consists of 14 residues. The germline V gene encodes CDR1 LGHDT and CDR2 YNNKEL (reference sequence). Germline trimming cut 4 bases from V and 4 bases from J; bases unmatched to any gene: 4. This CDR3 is CASSLGLAADTQYF. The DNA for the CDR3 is TGTGCCAGCAGCCTCGGACTAGCAGCAGATACGCAGTATTTT.

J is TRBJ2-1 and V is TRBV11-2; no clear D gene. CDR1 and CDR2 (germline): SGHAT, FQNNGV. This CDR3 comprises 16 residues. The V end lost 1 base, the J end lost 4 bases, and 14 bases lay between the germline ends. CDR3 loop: CASSLARRPSYNEQFF. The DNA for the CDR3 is TGTGCCAGCAGCTTAGCCCGGCGGCCGTCGTACAATGAGCAGTTCTTC.

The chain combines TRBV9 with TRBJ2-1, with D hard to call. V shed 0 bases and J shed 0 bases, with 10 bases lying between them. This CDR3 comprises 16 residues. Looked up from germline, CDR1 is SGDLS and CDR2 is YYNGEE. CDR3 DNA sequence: TGTGCCAGCAGCGTAGATGGCGGAAGCTCCTACAATGAGCAGTTCTTC. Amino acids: CASSVDGGSSYNEQFF. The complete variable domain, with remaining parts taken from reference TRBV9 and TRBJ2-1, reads DSGVTQTPKHLITATGQRVTLRCSPRSGDLSVYWYQQSLDQGLQFLIQYYNGEERAKGNILERFSAQQFPDLHSELNLSSLELGDSALYFCASSVDGGSSYNEQFFGPGTRLTVL.

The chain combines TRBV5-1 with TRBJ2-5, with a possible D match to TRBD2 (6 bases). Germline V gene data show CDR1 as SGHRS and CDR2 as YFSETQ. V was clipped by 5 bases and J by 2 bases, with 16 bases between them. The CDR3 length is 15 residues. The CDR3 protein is CASRSEAGKQETQYF. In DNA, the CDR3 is TGCGCCAGCAGATCTGAGGCGGGAAAGCAAGAGACCCAGTACTTC.

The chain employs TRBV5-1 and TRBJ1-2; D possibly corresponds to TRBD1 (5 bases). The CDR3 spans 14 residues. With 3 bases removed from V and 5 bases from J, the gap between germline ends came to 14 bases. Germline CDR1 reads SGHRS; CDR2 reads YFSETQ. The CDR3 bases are TGCGCCAGCAGCTCCGCAGGGAATAATTATGGCTACACCTTC. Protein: CASSSAGNNYGYTF.

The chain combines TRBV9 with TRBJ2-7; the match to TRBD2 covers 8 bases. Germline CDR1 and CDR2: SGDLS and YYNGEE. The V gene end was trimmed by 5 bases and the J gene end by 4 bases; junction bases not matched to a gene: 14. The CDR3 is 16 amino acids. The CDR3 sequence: CASSSPGGTSGYEQYF. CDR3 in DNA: TGTGCCAGCAGTTCCCCCGGCGGAACTAGCGGTTACGAGCAGTACTTC.

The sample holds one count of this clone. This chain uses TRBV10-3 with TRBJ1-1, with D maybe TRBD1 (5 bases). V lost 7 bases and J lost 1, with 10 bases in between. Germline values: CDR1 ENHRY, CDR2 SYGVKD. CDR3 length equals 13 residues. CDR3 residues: CAITSGRNTEAFF. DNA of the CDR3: TGTGCCATCACTTCAGGGCGGAACACTGAAGCTTTCTTT.

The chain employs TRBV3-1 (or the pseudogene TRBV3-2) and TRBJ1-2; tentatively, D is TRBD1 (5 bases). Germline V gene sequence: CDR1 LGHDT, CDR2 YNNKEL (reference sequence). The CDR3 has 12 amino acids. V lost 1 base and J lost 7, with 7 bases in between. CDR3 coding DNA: TGTGCCAGCAGCCAAGTTAGGGGTGGCTACACCTTC. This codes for CASSQVRGGYTF.

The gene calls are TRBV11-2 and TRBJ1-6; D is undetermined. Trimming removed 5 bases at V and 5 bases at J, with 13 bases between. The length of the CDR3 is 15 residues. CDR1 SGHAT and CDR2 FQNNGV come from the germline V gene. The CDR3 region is CASSTSTFNNSPLHF. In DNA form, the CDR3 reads TGTGCCAGCAGCACCAGTACCTTCAATAATTCACCCCTCCACTTT. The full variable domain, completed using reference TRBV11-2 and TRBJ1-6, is EAGVAQSPRYKIIEKRQSVAFWCNPISGHATLYWYQQILGQGPKLLIQFQNNGVVDDSQLPKDRFSAERLKGVDSTLKIQPAKLEDSAVYLCASSTSTFNNSPLHFGNGTRLTVT.

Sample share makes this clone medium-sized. The CDR3 DNA reads TGTGCCAGCAGTTTATGGGAGGGAGGGCCTGGAGATACGCAGTATTTT. The encoded protein is CASSLWEGGPGDTQYF. This sequence joins TRBV28 and TRBJ2-3; TRBD2 matches at 7 bases. Unmatched junction bases numbered 8, after V lost 0 bases and J lost 5 bases. CDR1 and CDR2 from the germline V gene are MDHEN and SYDVKM. The CDR3 contains 16 residues.

The CDR3 region is CAISDPGLAGVSRANNEQFF. Written as DNA, the CDR3 is TGTGCCATCAGTGATCCCGGACTAGCGGGCGTGTCGAGAGCCAACAATGAGCAGTTCTTC. The chain couples TRBV10-3 to TRBJ2-1; 11 nucleotides match TRBD2. In germline, CDR1 is ENHRY, CDR2 SYGVKD. Germline trimming cut 3 bases from V and 5 bases from J; bases unmatched to any gene: 18. This CDR3 contains 20 residues.

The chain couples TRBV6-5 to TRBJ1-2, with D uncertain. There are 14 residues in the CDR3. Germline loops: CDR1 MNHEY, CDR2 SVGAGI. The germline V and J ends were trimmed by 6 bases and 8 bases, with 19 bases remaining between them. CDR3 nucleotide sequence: TGTGCCAGCAGCACCAGGAACACCGCGTCCGGCTACACCTTC. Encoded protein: CASSTRNTASGYTF.

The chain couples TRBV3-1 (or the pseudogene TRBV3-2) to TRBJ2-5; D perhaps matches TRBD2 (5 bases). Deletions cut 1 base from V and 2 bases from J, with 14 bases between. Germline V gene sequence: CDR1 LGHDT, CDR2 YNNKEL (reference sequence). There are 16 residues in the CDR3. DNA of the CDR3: TGTGCCAGCAGCCAAGCTCGGACTCCAGCACAAGAGACCCAGTACTTC. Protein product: CASSQARTPAQETQYF.

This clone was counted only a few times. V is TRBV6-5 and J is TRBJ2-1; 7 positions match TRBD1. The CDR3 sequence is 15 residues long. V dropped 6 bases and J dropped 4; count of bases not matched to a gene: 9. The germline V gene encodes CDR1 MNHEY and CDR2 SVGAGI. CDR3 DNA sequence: TGTGCCAGCAGACGCCGACAGGGCACTTACAATGAGCAGTTCTTC. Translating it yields CASRRRQGTYNEQFF.